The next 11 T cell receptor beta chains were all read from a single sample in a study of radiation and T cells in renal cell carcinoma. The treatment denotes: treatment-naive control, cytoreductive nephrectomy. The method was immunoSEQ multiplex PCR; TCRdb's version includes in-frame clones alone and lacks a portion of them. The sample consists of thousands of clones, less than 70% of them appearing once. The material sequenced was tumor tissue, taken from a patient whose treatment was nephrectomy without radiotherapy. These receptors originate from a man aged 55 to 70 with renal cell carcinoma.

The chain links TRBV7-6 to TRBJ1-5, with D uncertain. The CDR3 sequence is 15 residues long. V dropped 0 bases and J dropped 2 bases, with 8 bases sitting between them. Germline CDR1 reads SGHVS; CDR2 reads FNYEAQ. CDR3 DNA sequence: TGTGCCAGCAGCTTAGCGGCGGGTCGCAATCAGCCCCAGCATTTT. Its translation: CASSLAAGRNQPQHF. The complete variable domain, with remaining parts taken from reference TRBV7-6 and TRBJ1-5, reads GAGVSQSPRYKVTKRGQDVALRCDPISGHVSLYWYRQALGQGPEFLTYFNYEAQQDKSGLPNDRFSAERPEGSISTLTIQRTEQRDSAMYRCASSLAAGRNQPQHFGDGTRLSIL.

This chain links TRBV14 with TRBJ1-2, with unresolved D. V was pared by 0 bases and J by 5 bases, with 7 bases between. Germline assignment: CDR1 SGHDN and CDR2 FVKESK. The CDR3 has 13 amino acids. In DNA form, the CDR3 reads TGTGCCAGCAGCCAAGACCGCCGGTATGGCTACACCTTC. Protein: CASSQDRRYGYTF.

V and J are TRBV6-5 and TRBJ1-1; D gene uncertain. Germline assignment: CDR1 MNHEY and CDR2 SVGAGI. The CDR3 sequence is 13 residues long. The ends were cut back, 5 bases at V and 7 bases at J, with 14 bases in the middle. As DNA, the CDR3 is TGTGCCAGCAGTCCCCGTGCGGGCGATGAAGCTTTCTTT. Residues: CASSPRAGDEAFF.

The CDR3, as DNA: TGTGCCAGCAGCCCATCTAGCGGGAGGGCCGGGGAGCTGTTTTTT. It is translated as CASSPSSGRAGELFF. The chain is built from TRBV7-6 and TRBJ2-2; 12 positions match TRBD2. Germline V gene sequence: CDR1 SGHVS, CDR2 FNYEAQ. The V gene end was trimmed by 5 bases and the J gene end by 6 bases; junction bases not matched to a gene: 4. This CDR3 has 15 amino acids.

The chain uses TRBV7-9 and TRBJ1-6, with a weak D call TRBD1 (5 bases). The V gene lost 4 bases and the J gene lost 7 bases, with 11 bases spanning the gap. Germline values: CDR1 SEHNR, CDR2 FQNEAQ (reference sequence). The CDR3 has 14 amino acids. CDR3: CASSWDWINSPLHF. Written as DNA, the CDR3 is TGTGCCAGCAGCTGGGACTGGATAAATTCACCCCTCCACTTT.

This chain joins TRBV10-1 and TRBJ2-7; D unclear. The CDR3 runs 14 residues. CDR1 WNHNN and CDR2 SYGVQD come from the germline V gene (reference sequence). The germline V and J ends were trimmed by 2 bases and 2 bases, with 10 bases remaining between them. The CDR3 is CASSETTPPYEQYF. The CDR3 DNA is TGCGCCAGCAGTGAGACTACCCCGCCCTACGAGCAGTACTTC.

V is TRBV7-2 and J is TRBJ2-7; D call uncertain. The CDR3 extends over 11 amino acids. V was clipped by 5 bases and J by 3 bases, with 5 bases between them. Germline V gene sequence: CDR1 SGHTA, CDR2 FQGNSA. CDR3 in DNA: TGTGCCAGCAGCAAAGACTACGAGCAGTACTTC. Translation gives CASSKDYEQYF. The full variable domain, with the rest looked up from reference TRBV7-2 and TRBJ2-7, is GAGVSQSPSNKVTEKGKDVELRCDPISGHTALYWYRQSLGQGLEFLIYFQGNSAPDKSGLPSDRFSAERTGGSVSTLTIQRTQQEDSAVYLCASSKDYEQYFGPGTRLTVT.

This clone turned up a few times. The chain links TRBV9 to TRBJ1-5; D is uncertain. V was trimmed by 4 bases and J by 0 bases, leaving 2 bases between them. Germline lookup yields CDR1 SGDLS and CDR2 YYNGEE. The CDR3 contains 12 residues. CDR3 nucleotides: TGTGCCAGCAGCAATAGCAATCAGCCCCAGCATTTT. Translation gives CASSNSNQPQHF.

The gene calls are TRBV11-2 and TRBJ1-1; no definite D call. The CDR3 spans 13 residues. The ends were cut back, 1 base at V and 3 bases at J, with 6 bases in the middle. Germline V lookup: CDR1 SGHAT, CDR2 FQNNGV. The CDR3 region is CASSLVRDTEAFF. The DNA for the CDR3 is TGTGCCAGCAGCTTAGTCCGGGACACTGAAGCTTTCTTT.

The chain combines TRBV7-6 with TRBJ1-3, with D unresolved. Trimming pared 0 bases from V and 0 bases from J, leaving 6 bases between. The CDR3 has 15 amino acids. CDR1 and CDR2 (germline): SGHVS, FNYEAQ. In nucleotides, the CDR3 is TGTGCCAGCAGCTTAGCGCGGAACTCTGGAAACACCATATATTTT. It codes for CASSLARNSGNTIYF.

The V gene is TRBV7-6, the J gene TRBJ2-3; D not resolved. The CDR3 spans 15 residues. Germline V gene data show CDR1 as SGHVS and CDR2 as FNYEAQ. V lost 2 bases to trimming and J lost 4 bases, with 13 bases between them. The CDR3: CASSLSANDADTQYF. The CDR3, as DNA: TGTGCCAGCAGCTTAAGTGCGAACGACGCAGATACGCAGTATTTT. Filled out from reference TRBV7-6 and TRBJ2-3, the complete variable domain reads GAGVSQSPRYKVTKRGQDVALRCDPISGHVSLYWYRQALGQGPEFLTYFNYEAQQDKSGLPNDRFSAERPEGSISTLTIQRTEQRDSAMYRCASSLSANDADTQYFGPGTRLTVL.